The following is a T cell receptor beta chain sequence with its context. The antigen remains unidentified. This entry belongs to a study of T cell responses to AZD1222 COVID-19 vaccine. Study-wide points: Only a handful of individuals given AZD1222 were seropositive at baseline. Repertoires were obtained solely post-peak T cell response. CD4 TCRs associated with vaccination spanned spike, dominating at 160-218 and 743-854. Females made up more of the donors, who were largely white British, and clonal diversity may have come out too low.

Assay used: immunoSEQ multiplex PCR; TCRdb lists only in-frame clones, some missing. The table lists 150,000 to 200,000 clones, about 91% of them singletons. Per germline, CDR1 SGHAT and CDR2 FQNNGV. The CDR3 is made up of 15 amino acids. Trimming shortened V by 5 bases and J by 2 bases, and 14 bases separated the two germline ends. The chain carries TRBV11-2 and TRBJ2-3; no firm D call. The specimen was peripheral blood, collected on day 0 of AZD1222 vaccination. This clonotype was obtained from an adult in good health. CDR3 amino acids: CASSPTTFYTDTQYF. CDR3 nucleotide sequence: TGTGCCAGCAGCCCGACGACTTTTTACACAGATACGCAGTATTTT.